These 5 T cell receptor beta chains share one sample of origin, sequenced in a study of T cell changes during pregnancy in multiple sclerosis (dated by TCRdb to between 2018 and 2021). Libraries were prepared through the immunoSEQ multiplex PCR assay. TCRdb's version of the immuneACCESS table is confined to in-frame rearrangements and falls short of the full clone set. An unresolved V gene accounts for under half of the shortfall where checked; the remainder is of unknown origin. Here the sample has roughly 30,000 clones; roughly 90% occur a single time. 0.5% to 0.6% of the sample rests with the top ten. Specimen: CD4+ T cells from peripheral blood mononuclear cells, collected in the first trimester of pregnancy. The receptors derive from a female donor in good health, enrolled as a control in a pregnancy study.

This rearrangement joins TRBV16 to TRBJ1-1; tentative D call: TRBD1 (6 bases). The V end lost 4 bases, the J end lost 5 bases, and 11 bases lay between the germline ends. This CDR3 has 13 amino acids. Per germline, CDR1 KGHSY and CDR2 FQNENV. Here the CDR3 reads CASSRKGGTEAFF. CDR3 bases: TGTGCCAGCAGCCGGAAAGGGGGAACTGAAGCTTTCTTT.

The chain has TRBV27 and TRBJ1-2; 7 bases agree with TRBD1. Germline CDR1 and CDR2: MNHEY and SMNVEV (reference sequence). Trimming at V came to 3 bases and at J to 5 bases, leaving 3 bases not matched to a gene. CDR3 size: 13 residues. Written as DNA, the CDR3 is TGTGCCAGCAGTTTGAACAGGGGATATGGCTACACCTTC. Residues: CASSLNRGYGYTF.

CDR3 DNA sequence: TGTGCCAGCTCACCCGGGACTGGCTCTGGAAACACCATATATTTT. Its translation: CASSPGTGSGNTIYF. The rearrangement joins TRBV18 to TRBJ1-3; D is possibly TRBD1 (5 bases). Germline CDR1 is KGHSH and CDR2 is LQKENI. Trimming removed 3 bases at V and 0 bases at J, with 9 bases between. This CDR3 is built from 15 residues. Using reference TRBV18 and TRBJ1-3 for the parts outside the CDR3, the full variable domain is NAGVMQNPRHLVRRRGQEARLRCSPMKGHSHVYWYRQLPEEGLKFMVYLQKENIIDESGMPKERFSAEFPKEGPSILRIQQVVRGDSAAYFCASSPGTGSGNTIYFGEGSWLTVV.

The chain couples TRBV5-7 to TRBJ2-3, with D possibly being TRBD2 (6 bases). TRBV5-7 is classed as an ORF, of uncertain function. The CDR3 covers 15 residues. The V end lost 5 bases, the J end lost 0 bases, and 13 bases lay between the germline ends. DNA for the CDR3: TGTGCCAGCAGGTCTGGAGGGGAGAGCACAGATACGCAGTATTTT. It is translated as CASRSGGESTDTQYF.

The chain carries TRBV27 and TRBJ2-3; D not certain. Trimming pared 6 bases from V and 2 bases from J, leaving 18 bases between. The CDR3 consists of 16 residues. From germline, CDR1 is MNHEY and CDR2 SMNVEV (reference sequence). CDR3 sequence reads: CASSHYRSVTTDTQYF. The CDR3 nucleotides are TGTGCCAGCAGCCATTATCGGTCGGTTACCACAGATACGCAGTATTTT.